Given below is one T cell receptor beta chain in context. This entry is derived from a study of blood T cell repertoires in COVID-19. The repertoire was sequenced with immunoSEQ multiplex PCR; TCRdb's copy has only in-frame clones and lacks some. This table has over 75,000 clones, 80% appearing once. Germline lookup yields CDR1 KGHSH and CDR2 LQKENI. With 2 bases clipped from V and 7 bases from J, the junction kept 16 bases outside the gene matches. The CDR3 has 19 amino acids. The chain combines TRBV18 with TRBJ2-1, with TRBD2 matching over 11 bases. Sequenced input: peripheral blood. This clonotype originated in a human donor in a cohort sampled during active COVID-19. The CDR3 DNA reads TGTGCCAGCTCACCAAAGAAACGCAATAGCGGGGGGGCAGGGAATGAGCAGTTCTTC. Translated: CASSPKKRNSGGAGNEQFF. The full variable domain, its missing parts supplied by reference TRBV18 and TRBJ2-1, is NAGVMQNPRHLVRRRGQEARLRCSPMKGHSHVYWYRQLPEEGLKFMVYLQKENIIDESGMPKERFSAEFPKEGPSILRIQQVVRGDSAAYFCASSPKKRNSGGAGNEQFFGPGTRLTVL.